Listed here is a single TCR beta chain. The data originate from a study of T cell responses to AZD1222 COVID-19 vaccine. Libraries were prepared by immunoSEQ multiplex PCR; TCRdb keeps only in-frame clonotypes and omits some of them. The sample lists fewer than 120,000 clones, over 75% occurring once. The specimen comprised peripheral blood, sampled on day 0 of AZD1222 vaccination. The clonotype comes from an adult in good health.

DNA of the CDR3: TGTGCCAGCAGTGCCCCCGAGGGAGAGACCCAGTACTTC. Amino acid sequence: CASSAPEGETQYF. V gene TRBV12-3 or TRBV12-4 combines with J gene TRBJ2-5; tentatively, D is TRBD2 (5 bases). Trimming removed 5 bases from V and 4 bases from J, with 11 bases in between. The CDR3 is 13 amino acids.